Listed below are T cell receptor beta chains from one sample, sequenced in a study of blood T cell repertoires in COVID-19. Sequencing was performed with immunoSEQ multiplex PCR; in TCRdb, only in-frame clones are kept and a portion is missing. The table records about 180,000 clones, about 84% of them present only once. The source material was PBMCs or T cells enriched from blood (not recorded which). The receptors shown here come from a woman in her thirties who had recovered from COVID-19. The CDR3 runs from the conserved cysteine through the conserved F or W. The D gene is left open where the match is weak. Clone size is shown for a subset of rows, as once, few, many or a class of expanded clone.

j_gene: TRBJ1-6; abundance: few; d_gene: .; v_gene: TRBV14; CDR3aa: CASSQIQFASPLHF; CDR3nt: TGTGCCAGCAGCCAAATCCAGTTCGCCTCACCCCTCCACTTT
j_gene: TRBJ2-6; abundance: .; d_gene: TRBD1; v_gene: TRBV4-1; CDR3aa: CASSQDRDRAYSGANVLTF; CDR3nt: TGCGCCAGCAGCCAAGACCGGGACAGGGCTTACTCTGGGGCCAACGTCCTGACTTTC
j_gene: TRBJ2-7; abundance: .; d_gene: TRBD1; v_gene: TRBV28; CDR3aa: CASSFLTGQGMYEQYF; CDR3nt: TGTGCCAGCAGCTTCTTGACGGGACAGGGTATGTACGAGCAGTACTTC
j_gene: TRBJ2-1; abundance: once; d_gene: TRBD1; v_gene: TRBV6-5; CDR3aa: CASSRDRGGNEQFF; CDR3nt: TGTGCCAGCAGTCGGGACAGGGGGGGCAATGAGCAGTTCTTC
j_gene: TRBJ2-3; abundance: .; d_gene: TRBD1; v_gene: TRBV5-4; CDR3aa: CASTRQGEKVGSYTQYF; CDR3nt: TGTGCCAGCACCCGACAGGGGGAGAAAGTTGGATCCTATACGCAGTATTTT
j_gene: TRBJ2-7; abundance: .; d_gene: TRBD1; v_gene: TRBV6-5; CDR3aa: CASRVGQGDGYEQYF; CDR3nt: TGTGCCAGCAGGGTCGGACAGGGGGACGGCTACGAGCAGTACTTC
j_gene: TRBJ1-2; abundance: .; d_gene: .; v_gene: TRBV7-2; CDR3aa: CASSYDRNLYGYTF; CDR3nt: TGTGCCAGCAGCTATGACAGGAATCTCTATGGCTACACCTTC
j_gene: TRBJ1-2; abundance: .; d_gene: .; v_gene: TRBV4-1; CDR3aa: CASSQPTTNYGYTF; CDR3nt: TGCGCCAGCAGCCAACCGACAACTAACTATGGCTACACCTTC
j_gene: TRBJ1-1; abundance: .; d_gene: .; v_gene: TRBV29-1; CDR3aa: CSVVIWQQGTEAFF; CDR3nt: TGCAGCGTTGTAATCTGGCAACAGGGCACTGAAGCTTTCTTT
j_gene: TRBJ1-2; abundance: .; d_gene: TRBD1; v_gene: TRBV7-8; CDR3aa: CASSPRTGGDLYGYTF; CDR3nt: TGTGCCAGCAGCCCCCGGACAGGGGGCGACTTATATGGCTACACCTTC
j_gene: TRBJ2-1; abundance: .; d_gene: TRBD2; v_gene: TRBV28; CDR3aa: CASSFPLTGTSGKYEQFF; CDR3nt: TGTGCCAGCAGTTTTCCCCTCACCGGGACTAGCGGGAAGTATGAGCAGTTCTTC
j_gene: TRBJ2-5; abundance: .; d_gene: TRBD1; v_gene: TRBV18; CDR3aa: CASSPPPGQGPETQYF; CDR3nt: TGTGCCAGCTCACCCCCACCTGGACAGGGTCCAGAGACCCAGTACTTC
j_gene: TRBJ2-1; abundance: .; d_gene: .; v_gene: TRBV11-2; CDR3aa: CASSPRRGGLISYNEQFF; CDR3nt: TGTGCCAGCAGCCCCAGGAGGGGTGGATTAATATCCTACAATGAGCAGTTCTTC
j_gene: TRBJ2-7; abundance: .; d_gene: TRBD2; v_gene: TRBV5-1; CDR3aa: CASSSGLAGVRREQYF; CDR3nt: TGCGCCAGCAGCTCCGGACTAGCGGGAGTTCGACGGGAGCAGTACTTC
j_gene: TRBJ2-1; abundance: once; d_gene: .; v_gene: TRBV4-2; CDR3aa: CASSQEGAHSARDEQFF; CDR3nt: TGTGCCAGCAGCCAAGAAGGAGCGCACTCCGCTCGCGATGAGCAGTTCTTC
j_gene: TRBJ1-1; abundance: .; d_gene: TRBD1; v_gene: TRBV19; CDR3aa: CASSNQQGAKWNTEAFF; CDR3nt: TGTGCCAGTAGTAACCAACAGGGGGCAAAGTGGAACACTGAAGCTTTCTTT
j_gene: TRBJ2-2; abundance: once; d_gene: .; v_gene: TRBV19; CDR3aa: CASSPHRAGELFF; CDR3nt: TGTGCCAGTAGTCCCCACAGGGCCGGGGAGCTGTTTTTT
j_gene: TRBJ1-2; abundance: .; d_gene: .; v_gene: TRBV6-5; CDR3aa: CASSYRAGPYGYTF; CDR3nt: TGTGCCAGCAGTTACCGGGCAGGGCCCTATGGCTACACCTTC
j_gene: TRBJ1-2; abundance: .; d_gene: TRBD1; v_gene: TRBV6-5; CDR3aa: CASISGGNYGYTF; CDR3nt: TGTGCCAGCATATCAGGGGGCAACTATGGCTACACCTTC
j_gene: TRBJ2-7; abundance: few; d_gene: TRBD2; v_gene: TRBV24-1; CDR3aa: CATSRGGLLANSYEQYF; CDR3nt: TGTGCCACCAGCCGCGGGGGGTTACTAGCGAACTCCTACGAGCAGTACTTC
j_gene: TRBJ2-1; abundance: .; d_gene: .; v_gene: TRBV3-1/TRBV3-2; CDR3aa: CASSQVWKSGNEQFF; CDR3nt: TGTGCCAGCAGCCAAGTTTGGAAGTCGGGCAATGAGCAGTTCTTC
j_gene: TRBJ1-2; abundance: .; d_gene: TRBD1; v_gene: TRBV5-3; CDR3aa: CARSRLPGQGHGYTF; CDR3nt: TGTGCCAGAAGTCGTTTACCGGGACAGGGCCACGGCTACACCTTC